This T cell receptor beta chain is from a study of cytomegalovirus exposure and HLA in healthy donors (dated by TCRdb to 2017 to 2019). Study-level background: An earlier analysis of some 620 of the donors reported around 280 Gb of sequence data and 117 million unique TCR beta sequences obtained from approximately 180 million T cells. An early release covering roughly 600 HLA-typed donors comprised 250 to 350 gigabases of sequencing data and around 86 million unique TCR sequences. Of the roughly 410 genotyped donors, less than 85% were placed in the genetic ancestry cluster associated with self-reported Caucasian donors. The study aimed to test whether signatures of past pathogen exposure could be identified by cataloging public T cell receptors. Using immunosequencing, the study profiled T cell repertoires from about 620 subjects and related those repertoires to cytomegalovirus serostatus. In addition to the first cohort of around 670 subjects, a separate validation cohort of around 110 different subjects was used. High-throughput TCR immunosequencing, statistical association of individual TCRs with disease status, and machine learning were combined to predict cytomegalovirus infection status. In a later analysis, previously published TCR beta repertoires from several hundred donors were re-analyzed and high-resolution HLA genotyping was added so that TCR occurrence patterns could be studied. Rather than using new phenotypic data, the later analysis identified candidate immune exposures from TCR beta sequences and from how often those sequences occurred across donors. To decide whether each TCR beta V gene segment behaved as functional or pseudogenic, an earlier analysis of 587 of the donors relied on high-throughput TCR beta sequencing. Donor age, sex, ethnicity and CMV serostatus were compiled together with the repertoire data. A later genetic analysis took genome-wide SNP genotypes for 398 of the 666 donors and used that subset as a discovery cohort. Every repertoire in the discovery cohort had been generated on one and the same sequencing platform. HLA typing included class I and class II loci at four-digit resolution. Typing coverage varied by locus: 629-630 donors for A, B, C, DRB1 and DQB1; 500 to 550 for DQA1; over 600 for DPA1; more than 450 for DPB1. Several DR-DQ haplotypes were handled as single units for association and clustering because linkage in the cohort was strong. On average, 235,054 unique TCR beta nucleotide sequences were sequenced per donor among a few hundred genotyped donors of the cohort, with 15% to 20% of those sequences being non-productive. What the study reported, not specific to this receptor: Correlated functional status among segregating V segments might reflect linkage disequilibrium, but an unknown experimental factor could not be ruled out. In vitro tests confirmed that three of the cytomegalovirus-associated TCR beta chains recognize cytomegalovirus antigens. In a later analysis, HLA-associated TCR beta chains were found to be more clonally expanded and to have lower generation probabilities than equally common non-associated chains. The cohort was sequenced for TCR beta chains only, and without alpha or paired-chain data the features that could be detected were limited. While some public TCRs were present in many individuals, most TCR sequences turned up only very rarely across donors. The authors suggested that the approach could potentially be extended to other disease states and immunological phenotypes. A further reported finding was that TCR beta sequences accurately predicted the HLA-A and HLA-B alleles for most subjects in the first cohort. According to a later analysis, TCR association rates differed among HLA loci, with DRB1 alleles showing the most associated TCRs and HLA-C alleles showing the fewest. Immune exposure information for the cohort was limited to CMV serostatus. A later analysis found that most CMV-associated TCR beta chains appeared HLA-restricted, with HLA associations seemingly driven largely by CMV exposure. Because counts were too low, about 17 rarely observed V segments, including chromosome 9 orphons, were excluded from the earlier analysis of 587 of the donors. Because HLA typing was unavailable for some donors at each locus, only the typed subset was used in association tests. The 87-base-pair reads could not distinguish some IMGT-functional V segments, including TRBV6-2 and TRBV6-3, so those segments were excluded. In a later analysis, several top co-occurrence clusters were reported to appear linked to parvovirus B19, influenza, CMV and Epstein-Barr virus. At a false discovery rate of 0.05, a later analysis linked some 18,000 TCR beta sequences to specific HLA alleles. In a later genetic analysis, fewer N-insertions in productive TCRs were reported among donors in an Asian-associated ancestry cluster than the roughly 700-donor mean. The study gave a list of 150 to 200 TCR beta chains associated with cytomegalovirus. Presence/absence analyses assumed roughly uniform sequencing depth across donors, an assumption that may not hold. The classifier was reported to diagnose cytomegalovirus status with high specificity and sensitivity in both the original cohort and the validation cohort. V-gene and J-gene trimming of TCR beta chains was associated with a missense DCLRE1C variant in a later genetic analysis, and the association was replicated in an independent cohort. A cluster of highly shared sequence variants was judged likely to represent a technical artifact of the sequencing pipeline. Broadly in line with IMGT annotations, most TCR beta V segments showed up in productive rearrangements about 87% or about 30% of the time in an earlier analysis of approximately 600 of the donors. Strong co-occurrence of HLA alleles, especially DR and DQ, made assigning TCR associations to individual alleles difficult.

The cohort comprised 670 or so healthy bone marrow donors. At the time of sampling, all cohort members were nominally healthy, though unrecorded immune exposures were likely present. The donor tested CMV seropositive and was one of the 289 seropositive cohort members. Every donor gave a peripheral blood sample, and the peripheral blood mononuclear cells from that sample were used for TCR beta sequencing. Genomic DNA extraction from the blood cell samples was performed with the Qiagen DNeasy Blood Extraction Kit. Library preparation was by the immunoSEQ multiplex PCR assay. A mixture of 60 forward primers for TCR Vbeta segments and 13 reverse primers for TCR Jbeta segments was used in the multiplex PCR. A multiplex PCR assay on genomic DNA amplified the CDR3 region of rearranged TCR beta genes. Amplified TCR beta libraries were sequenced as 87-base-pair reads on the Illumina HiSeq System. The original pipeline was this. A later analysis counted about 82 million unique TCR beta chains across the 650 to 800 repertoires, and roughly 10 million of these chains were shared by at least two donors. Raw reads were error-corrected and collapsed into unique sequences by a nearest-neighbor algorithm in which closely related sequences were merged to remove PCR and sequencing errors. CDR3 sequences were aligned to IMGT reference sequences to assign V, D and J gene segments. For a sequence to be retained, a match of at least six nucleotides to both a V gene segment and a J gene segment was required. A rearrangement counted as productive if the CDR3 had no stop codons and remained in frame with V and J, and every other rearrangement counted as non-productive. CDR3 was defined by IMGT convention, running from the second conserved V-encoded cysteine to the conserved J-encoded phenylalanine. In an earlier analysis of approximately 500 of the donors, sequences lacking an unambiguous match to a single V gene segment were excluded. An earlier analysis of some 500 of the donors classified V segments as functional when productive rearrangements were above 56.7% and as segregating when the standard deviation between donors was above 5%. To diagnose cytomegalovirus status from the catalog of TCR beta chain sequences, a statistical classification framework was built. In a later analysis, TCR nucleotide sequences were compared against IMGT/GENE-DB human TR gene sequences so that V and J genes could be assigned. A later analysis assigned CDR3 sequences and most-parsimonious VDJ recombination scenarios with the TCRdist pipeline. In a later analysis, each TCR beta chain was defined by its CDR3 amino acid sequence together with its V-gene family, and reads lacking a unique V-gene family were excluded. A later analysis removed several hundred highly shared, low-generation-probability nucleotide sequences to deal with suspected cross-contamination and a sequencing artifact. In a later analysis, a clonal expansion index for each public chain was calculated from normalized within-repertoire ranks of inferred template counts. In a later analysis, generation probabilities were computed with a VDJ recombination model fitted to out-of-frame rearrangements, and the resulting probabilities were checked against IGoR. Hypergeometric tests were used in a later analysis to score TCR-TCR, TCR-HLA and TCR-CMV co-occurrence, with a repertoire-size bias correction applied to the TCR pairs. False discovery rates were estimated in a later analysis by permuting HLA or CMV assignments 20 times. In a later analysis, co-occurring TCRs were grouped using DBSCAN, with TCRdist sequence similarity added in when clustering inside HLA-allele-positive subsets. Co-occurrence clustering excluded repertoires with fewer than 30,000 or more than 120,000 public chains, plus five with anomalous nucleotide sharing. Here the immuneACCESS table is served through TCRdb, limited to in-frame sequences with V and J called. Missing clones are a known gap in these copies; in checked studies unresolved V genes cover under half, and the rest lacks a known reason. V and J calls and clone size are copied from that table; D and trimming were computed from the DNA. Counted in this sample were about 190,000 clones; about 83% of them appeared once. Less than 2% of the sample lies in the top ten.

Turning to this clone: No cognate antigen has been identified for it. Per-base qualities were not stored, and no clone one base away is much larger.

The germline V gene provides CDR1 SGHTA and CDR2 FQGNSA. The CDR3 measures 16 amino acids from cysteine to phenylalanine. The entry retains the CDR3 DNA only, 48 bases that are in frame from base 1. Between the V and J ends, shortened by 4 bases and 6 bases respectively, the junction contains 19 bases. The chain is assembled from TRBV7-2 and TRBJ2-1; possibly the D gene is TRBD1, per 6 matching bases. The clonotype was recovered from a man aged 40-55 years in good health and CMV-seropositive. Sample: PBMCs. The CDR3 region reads CASSSGTGTHINEQFF. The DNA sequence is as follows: TGTGCCAGCAGCTCCGGCACCGGGACACATATCAATGAGCAGTTCTTC.